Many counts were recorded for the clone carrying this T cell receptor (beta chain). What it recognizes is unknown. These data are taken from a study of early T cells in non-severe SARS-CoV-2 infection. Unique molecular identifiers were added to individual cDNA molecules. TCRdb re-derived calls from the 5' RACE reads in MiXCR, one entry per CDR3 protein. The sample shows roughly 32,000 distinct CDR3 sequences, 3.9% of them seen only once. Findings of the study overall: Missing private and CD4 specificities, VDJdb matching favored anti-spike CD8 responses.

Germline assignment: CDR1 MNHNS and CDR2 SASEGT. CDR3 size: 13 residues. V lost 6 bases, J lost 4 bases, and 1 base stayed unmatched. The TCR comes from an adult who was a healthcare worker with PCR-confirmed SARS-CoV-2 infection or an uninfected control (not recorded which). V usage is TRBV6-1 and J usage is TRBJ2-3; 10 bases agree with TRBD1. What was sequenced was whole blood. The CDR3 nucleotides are TGTGCCAGCAGGGGACAGGGGTCAGATACGCAGTATTTT. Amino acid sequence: CASRGQGSDTQYF.